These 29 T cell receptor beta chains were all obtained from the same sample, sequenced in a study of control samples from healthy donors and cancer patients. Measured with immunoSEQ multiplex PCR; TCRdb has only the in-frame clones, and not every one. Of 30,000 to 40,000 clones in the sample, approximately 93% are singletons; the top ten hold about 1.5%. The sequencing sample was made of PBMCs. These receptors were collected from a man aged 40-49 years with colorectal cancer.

The CDR3 DNA reads as TGCAGTGCTAGTAGGGGAATAAATAGCAATCAGCCCCAGCATTTT. It specifies CSASRGINSNQPQHF. The chain links TRBV20-1 to TRBJ1-5; TRBD1 might be the D (5 bases). The CDR3 runs 15 residues. Germline V gene sequence: CDR1 DFQATT, CDR2 SNEGSKA (reference sequence). V was clipped by 3 bases and J by 0 bases, with 12 bases between them.

CDR3 protein: CASSARSNQPQHF. The CDR3 nucleotides are TGTGCCAGCAGCGCACGGAGCAATCAGCCCCAGCATTTT. The rearrangement links TRBV7-2 to TRBJ1-5; D remains unclear. Germline CDR1 SGHTA, CDR2 FQGNSA. With 5 bases removed from V and 1 base from J, the gap between germline ends came to 6 bases. The CDR3 extends over 13 amino acids.

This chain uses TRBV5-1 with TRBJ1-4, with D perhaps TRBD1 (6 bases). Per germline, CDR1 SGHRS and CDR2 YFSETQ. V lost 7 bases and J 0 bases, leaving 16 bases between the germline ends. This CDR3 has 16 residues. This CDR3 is CASQTGSTPTNEKLFF. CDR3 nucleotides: TGCGCCAGCCAAACAGGGTCGACCCCAACTAATGAAAAACTGTTTTTT.

The CDR3 DNA is TGCGCCAGCAGCTTGTTAGGAGGCGTCGGGGGAGAGACCCAGTACTTC. It is translated as CASSLLGGVGGETQYF. V and J are TRBV5-1 and TRBJ2-5, with D possibly being TRBD2 (6 bases). Trimming removed 1 base from V and 4 bases from J, with 17 bases in between. This CDR3 has 16 amino acids. The germline gives CDR1 SGHRS, CDR2 YFSETQ.

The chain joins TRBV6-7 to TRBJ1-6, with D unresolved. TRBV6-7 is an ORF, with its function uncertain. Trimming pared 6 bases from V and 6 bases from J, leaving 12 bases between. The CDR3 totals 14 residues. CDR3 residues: CASSFLLGNSPLHF. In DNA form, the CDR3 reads TGTGCCAGCAGCTTCTTGTTAGGTAATTCACCCCTCCACTTT.

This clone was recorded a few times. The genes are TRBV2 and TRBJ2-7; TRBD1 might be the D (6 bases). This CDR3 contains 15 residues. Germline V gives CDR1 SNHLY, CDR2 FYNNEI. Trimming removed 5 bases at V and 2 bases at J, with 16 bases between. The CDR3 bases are TGTGCCAGCAGTATTCAGGGGCAGGACCCCTACGAGCAGTACTTC. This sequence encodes CASSIQGQDPYEQYF. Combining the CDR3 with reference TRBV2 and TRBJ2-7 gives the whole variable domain EPEVTQTPSHQVTQMGQEVILRCVPISNHLYFYWYRQILGQKVEFLVSFYNNEISEKSEIFDDQFSVERPDGSNFTLKIRSTKLEDSAMYFCASSIQGQDPYEQYFGPGTRLTVT.

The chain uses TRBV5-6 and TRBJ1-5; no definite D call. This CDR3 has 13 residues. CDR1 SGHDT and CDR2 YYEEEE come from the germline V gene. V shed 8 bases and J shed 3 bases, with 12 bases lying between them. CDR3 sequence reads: CASAETPNQPQHF. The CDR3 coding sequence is TGTGCCAGTGCGGAGACACCCAATCAGCCCCAGCATTTT.

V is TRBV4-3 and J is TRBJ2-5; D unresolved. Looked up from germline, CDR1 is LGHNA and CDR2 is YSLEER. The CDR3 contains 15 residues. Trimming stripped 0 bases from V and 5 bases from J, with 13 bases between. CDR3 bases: TGCGCCAGCAGCCAAGAAAGGGTTACATCGGAGACCCAGTACTTC. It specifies CASSQERVTSETQYF.

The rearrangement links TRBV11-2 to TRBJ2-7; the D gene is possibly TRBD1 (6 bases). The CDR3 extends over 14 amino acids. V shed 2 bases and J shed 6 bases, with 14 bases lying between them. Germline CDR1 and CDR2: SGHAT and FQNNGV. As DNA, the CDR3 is TGTGCCAGCAGCTTACGGGCTGGGGGCGGCGAGCAGTACTTC. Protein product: CASSLRAGGGEQYF.

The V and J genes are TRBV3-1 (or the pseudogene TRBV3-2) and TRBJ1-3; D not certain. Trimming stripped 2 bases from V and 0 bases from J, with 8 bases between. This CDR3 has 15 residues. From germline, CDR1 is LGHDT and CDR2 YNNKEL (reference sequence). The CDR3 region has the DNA TGTGCCAGCAGCCAACACGGATACTCTGGAAACACCATATATTTT. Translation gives CASSQHGYSGNTIYF.

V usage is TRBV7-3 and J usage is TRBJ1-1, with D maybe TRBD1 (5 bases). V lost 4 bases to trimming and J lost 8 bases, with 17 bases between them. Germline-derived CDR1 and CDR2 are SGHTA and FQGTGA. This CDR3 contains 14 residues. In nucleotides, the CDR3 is TGTGCCAGCAGCTCCCCGAGAAGGGGCTCCGAAGCTTTCTTT. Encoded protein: CASSSPRRGSEAFF.

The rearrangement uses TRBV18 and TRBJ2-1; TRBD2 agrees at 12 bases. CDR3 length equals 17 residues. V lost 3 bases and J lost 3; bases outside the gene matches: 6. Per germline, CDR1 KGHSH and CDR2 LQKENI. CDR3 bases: TGTGCCAGCTCACCTCGACTAGCGGGGGCCCTCTACAATGAGCAGTTCTTC. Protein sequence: CASSPRLAGALYNEQFF.

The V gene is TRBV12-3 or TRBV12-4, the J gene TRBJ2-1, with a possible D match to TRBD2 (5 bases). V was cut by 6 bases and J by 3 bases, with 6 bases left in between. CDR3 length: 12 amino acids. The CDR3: CASSRDYNEQFF. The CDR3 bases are TGTGCCAGCAGCCGGGACTACAATGAGCAGTTCTTC.

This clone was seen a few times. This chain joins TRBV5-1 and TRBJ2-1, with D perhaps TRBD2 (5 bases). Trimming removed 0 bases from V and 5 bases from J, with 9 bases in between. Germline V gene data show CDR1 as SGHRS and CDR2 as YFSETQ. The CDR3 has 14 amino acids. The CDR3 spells CASSLGSRDNEQFF. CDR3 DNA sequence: TGCGCCAGCAGCTTGGGTTCGCGGGACAATGAGCAGTTCTTC.

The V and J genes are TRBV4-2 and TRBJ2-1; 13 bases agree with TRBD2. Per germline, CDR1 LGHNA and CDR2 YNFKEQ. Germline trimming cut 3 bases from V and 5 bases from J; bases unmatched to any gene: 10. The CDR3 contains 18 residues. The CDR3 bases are TGTGCCAGCAGCCAGTCCTCCGGGACTAGCGGGGTTCACAATGAGCAGTTCTTC. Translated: CASSQSSGTSGVHNEQFF.

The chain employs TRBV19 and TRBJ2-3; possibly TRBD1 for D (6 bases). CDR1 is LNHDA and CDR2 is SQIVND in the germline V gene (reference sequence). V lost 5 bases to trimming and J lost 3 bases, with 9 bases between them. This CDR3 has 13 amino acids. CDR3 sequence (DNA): TGTGCCAGTAGTCCTACAGGGACAGATACGCAGTATTTT. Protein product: CASSPTGTDTQYF.

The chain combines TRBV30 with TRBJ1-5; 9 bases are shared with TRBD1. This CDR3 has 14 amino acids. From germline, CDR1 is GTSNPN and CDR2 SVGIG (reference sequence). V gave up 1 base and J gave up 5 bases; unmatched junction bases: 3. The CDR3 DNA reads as TGTGCCTGGAGTGGGGGGACAGGGCATCAGCCCCAGCATTTT. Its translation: CAWSGGTGHQPQHF.

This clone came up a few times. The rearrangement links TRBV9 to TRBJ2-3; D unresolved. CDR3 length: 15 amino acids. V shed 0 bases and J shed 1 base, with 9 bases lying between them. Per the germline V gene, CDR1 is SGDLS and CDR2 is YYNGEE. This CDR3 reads CASSVGSQRTDTQYF. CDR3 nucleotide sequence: TGTGCCAGCAGCGTAGGATCACAGCGCACAGATACGCAGTATTTT. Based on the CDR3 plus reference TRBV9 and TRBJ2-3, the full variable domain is DSGVTQTPKHLITATGQRVTLRCSPRSGDLSVYWYQQSLDQGLQFLIQYYNGEERAKGNILERFSAQQFPDLHSELNLSSLELGDSALYFCASSVGSQRTDTQYFGPGTRLTVL.

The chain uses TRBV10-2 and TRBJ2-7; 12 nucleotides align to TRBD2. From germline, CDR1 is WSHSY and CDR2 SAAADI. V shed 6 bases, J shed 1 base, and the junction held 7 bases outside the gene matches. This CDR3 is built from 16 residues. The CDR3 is CASSLTSGGLSYEQYF. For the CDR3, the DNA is TGCGCCAGCAGCCTGACTAGCGGGGGACTTTCCTACGAGCAGTACTTC.

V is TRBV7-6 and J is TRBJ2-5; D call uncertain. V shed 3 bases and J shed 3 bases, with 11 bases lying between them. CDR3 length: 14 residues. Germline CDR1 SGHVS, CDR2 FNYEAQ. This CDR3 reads CASSFKTHEETQYF. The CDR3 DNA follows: TGTGCCAGCAGCTTCAAGACACACGAAGAGACCCAGTACTTC.

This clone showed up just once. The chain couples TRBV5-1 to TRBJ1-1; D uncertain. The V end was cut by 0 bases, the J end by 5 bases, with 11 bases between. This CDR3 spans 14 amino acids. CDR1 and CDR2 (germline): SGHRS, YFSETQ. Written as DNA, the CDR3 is TGCGCCAGCAGCTTGGATGCGGGAAGGACTGAAGCTTTCTTT. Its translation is CASSLDAGRTEAFF.

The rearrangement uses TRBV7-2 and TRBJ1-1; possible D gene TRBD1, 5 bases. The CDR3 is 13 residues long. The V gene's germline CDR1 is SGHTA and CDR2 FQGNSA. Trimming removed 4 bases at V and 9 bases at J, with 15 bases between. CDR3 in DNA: TGTGCCAGCAGCTCCCAATGGCAGGGTAAAGCTTTCTTT. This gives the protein CASSSQWQGKAFF.

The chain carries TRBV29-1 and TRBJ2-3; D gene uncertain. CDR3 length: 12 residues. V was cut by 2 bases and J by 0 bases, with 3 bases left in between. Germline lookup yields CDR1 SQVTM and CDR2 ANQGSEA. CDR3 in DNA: TGCAGCGTTGAACAAAGCACAGATACGCAGTATTTT. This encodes CSVEQSTDTQYF.

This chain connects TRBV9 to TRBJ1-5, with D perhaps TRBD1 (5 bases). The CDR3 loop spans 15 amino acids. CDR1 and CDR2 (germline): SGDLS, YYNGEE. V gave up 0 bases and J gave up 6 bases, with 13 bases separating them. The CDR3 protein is CASSVDPVGGQPQHF. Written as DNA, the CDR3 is TGTGCCAGCAGCGTAGACCCTGTCGGGGGTCAGCCCCAGCATTTT.

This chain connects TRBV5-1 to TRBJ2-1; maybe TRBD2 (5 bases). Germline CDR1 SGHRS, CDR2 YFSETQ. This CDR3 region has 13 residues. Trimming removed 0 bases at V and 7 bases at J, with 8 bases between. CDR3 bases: TGCGCCAGCAGCTTGGCAACGGGGAATGAGCAGTTCTTC. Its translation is CASSLATGNEQFF. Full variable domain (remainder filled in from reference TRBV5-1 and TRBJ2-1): KAGVTQTPRYLIKTRGQQVTLSCSPISGHRSVSWYQQTPGQGLQFLFEYFSETQRNKGNFPGRFSGRQFSNSRSEMNVSTLELGDSALYLCASSLATGNEQFFGPGTRLTVL.

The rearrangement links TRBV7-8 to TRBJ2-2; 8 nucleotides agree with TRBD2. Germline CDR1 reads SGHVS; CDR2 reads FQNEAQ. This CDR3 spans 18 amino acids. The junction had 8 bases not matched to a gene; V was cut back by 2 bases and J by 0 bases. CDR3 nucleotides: TGTGCCAGCAGCTTAAAAACTGGAGCGGGGGCGAACACCGGGGAGCTGTTTTTT. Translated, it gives CASSLKTGAGANTGELFF.

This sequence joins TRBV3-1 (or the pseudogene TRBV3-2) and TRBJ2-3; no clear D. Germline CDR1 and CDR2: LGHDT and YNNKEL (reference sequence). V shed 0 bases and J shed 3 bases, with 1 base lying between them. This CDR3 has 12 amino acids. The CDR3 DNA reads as TGTGCCAGCAGCCAAGAAACAGATACGCAGTATTTT. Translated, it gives CASSQETDTQYF.

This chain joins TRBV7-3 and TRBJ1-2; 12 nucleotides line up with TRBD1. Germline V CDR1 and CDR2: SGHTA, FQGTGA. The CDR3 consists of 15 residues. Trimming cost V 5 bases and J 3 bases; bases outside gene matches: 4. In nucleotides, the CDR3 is TGTGCCAGCAGCACGGGGACAGGGGGCCACTATGGCTACACCTTC. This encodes CASSTGTGGHYGYTF. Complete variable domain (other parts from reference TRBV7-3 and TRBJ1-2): GAGVSQTPSNKVTEKGKYVELRCDPISGHTALYWYRQSLGQGPEFLIYFQGTGAADDSGLPNDRFFAVRPEGSVSTLKIQRTERGDSAVYLCASSTGTGGHYGYTFGSGTRLTVV.

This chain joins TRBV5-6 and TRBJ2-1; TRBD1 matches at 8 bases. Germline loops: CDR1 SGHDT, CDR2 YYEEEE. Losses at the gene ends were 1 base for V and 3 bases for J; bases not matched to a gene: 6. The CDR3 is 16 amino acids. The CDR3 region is CASSLFQGAGYNEQFF. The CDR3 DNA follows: TGTGCCAGCAGCTTGTTTCAGGGGGCCGGCTACAATGAGCAGTTCTTC.